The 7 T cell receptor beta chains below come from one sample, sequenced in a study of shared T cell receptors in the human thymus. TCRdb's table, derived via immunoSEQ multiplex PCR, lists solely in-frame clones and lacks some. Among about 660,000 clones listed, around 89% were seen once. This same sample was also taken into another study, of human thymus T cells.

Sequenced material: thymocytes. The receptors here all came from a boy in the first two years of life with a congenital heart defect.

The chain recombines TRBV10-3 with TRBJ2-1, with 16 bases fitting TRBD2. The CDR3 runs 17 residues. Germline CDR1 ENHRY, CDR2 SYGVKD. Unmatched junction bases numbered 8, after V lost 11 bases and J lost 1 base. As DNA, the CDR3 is TGTGCCGTAGGGGGGACTAGCGGGAGGGGATCCTACAATGAGCAGTTCTTC. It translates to CAVGGTSGRGSYNEQFF.

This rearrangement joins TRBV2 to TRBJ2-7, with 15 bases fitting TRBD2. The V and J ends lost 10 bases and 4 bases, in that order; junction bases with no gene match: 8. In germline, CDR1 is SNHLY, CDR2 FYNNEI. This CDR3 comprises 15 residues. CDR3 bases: TGTGCCACCACGCCCGGGACTAGCGGGAGGTACGAGCAGTACTTC. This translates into CATTPGTSGRYEQYF. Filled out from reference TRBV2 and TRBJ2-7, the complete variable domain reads EPEVTQTPSHQVTQMGQEVILRCVPISNHLYFYWYRQILGQKVEFLVSFYNNEISEKSEIFDDQFSVERPDGSNFTLKIRSTKLEDSAMYFCATTPGTSGRYEQYFGPGTRLTVT.

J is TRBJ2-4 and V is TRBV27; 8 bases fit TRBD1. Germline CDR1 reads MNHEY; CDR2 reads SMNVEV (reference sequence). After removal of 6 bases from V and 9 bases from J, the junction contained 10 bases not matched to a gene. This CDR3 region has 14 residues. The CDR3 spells CASRPGTGDGIQYF. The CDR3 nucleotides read TGTGCCAGCAGGCCGGGGACAGGAGATGGCATTCAGTACTTC.

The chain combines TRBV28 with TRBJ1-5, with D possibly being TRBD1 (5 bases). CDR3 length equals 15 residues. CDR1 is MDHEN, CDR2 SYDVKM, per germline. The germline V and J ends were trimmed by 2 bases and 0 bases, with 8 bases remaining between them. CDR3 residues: CASSLVGDSNQPQHF. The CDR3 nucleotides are TGTGCCAGCAGTTTAGTAGGGGATAGCAATCAGCCCCAGCATTTT.

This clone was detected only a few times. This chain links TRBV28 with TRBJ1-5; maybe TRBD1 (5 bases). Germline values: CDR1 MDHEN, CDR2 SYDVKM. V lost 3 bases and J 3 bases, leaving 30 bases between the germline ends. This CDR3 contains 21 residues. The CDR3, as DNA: TGTGCCAGCAGTTTGAGTCGGAGGTCGCGATTAGGGGAGGGGTCCAATCAGCCCCAGCATTTT. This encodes CASSLSRRSRLGEGSNQPQHF.

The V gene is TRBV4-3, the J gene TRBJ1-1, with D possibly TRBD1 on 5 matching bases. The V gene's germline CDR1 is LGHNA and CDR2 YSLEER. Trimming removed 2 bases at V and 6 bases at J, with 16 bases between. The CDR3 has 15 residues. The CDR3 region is CASSQSATVAPEAFF. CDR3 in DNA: TGCGCCAGCAGCCAATCAGCGACAGTGGCCCCTGAAGCTTTCTTT.

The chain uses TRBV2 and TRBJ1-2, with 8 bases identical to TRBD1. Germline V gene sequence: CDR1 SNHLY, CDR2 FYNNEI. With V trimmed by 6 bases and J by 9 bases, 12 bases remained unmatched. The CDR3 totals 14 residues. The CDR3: CASRNRGKLERYTF. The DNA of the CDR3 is TGTGCCAGCAGGAACAGGGGGAAATTGGAACGCTACACCTTC.